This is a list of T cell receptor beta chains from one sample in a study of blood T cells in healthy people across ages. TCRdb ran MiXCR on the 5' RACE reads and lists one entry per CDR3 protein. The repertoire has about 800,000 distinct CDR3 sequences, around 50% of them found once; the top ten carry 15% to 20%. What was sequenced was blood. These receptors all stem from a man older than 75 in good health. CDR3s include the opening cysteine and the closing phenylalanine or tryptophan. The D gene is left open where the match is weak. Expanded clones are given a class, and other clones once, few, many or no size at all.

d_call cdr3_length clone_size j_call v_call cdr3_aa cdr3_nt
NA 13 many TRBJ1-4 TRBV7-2 CASSSSTNEKLFF TGTGCCAGCAGCTCTTCAACTAATGAAAAACTGTTTTTT
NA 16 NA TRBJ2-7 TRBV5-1 CASGGTIGGSTNEQYF TGCGCCAGCGGGGGTACGATTGGCGGCTCGACTAACGAGCAGTACTTC
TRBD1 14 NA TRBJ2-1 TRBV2 CASSVGQLHNEQFF TGTGCCAGCAGTGTGGGACAGCTCCACAATGAGCAGTTCTTC
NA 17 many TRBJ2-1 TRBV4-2 CASSQDTSQSSYNEQFF TGTGCCAGCAGCCAAGATACTAGTCAGAGCTCCTACAATGAGCAGTTCTTC
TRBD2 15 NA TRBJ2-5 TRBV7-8 CASSLDSSGGTKQYF TGTGCCAGCAGCTTAGACTCTAGCGGGGGGACCAAGCAGTACTTC
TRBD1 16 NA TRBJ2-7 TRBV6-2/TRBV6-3 CASSYSRKGQSYEQYF TGTGCCAGCAGTTACTCGAGAAAGGGACAGTCCTACGAGCAGTACTTC
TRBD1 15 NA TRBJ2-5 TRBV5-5 CASSQGQGMGTEQYF TGTGCCAGCAGCCAGGGACAGGGGATGGGGACGGAGCAGTACTTC
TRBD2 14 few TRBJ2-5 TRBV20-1 CSAGGLAGKETQYF TGCAGTGCGGGGGGGCTAGCGGGAAAGGAGACCCAGTACTTC
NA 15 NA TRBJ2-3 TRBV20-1 CSANLARLGWDTQYF TGCAGTGCTAACCTAGCGCGCCTCGGATGGGATACGCAGTATTTT
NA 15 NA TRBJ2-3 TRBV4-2 CASSQERAIPDTQYF TGTGCCAGCAGCCAAGAACGGGCTATCCCAGATACGCAGTATTTT
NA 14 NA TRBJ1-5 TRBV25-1 CASSDGQGGQPQHF TGTGCCAGCAGTGACGGGCAGGGCGGTCAGCCCCAGCATTTT
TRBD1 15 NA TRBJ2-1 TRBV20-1 CSARGTGEGVNEQFF TGCAGTGCTAGGGGAACAGGGGAAGGTGTCAATGAGCAGTTCTTC
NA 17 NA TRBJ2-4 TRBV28 CASSLSILVVAKNIQYF TGTGCCAGCAGTTTGTCAATACTAGTCGTAGCCAAAAACATTCAGTACTTC
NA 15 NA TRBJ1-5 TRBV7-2 CASSQGSTSNQPQHF TGTGCCAGCAGCCAGGGGAGCACTAGCAATCAGCCCCAGCATTTT
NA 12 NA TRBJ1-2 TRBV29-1 CSVEDTFYGYTF TGCAGCGTTGAGGACACCTTCTATGGCTACACCTTC
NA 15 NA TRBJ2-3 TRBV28 CASRPTGASTDTQYF TGTGCCAGCAGGCCGACAGGTGCTAGCACAGATACGCAGTATTTT
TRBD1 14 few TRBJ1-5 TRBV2 CASKREGASQPQHF TGTGCCAGCAAGCGAGAGGGGGCTAGTCAGCCCCAGCATTTT